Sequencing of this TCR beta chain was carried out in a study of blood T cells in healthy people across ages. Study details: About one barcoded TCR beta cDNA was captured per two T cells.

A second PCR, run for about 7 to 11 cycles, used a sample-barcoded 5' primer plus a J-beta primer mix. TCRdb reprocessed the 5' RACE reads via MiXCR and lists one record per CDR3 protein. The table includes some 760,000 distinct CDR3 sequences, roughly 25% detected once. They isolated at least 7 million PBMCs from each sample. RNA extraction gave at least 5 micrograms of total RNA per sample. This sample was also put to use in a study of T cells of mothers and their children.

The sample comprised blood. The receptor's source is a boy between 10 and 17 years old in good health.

The CDR3: CASSQEIPGSANTGELFF. CDR3 sequence (DNA): TGTGCCAGCAGCCAAGAGATCCCGGGGTCGGCGAACACCGGGGAGCTGTTTTTT. V gene TRBV4-2 combines with J gene TRBJ2-2; TRBD2 might be the D (5 bases). Germline V lookup: CDR1 LGHNA, CDR2 YNFKEQ. The CDR3 contains 18 residues. With 0 bases removed from V and 0 bases from J, the gap between germline ends came to 14 bases.